This is a list of T cell receptor beta chains from one sample in a study of T cell repertoires in cytomegalovirus infection. TCRdb re-called the reads through MiXCR, storing one row per CDR3 protein. Of approximately 250,000 distinct CDR3 sequences listed, approximately 22% were seen once; the top ten hold 18%. The sequenced material came from CD8+ T cells from PBMCs. Receptor source: a human donor in good health (CMV status not recorded). Some clones in this sample may be carry-over from other donors' samples. Both conserved end residues are part of each CDR3. The D gene is left open where the match is weak. Rows may omit the clone size; those that give it use once, few, many or a size class.

size: .
J: TRBJ2-1
V: TRBV29-1
D: TRBD1
DNA: TGCAGCGTTGCCGCGACAGGGGGGATAGGGGAGCAGTTCTTC
CDR3: CSVAATGGIGEQFF

size: many
J: TRBJ1-2
V: TRBV28
D: .
DNA: TGTGCCAGCAGTTTACCGGACAGTTTCTATGGCTACACCTTC
CDR3: CASSLPDSFYGYTF

size: few
J: TRBJ1-2
V: TRBV6-6
D: TRBD1
DNA: TGTGCCAGCGGGACAGGGGATGGCTACACCTTC
CDR3: CASGTGDGYTF

size: many
J: TRBJ2-7
V: TRBV7-2
D: TRBD1
DNA: TGTGCCAGCAGCTTAGTCCCCCAGGGGGTTCGAAACGAGCAGTACTTC
CDR3: CASSLVPQGVRNEQYF

size: .
J: TRBJ1-5
V: TRBV19
D: .
DNA: TGTGCCAGTAGTATAGGAGGGGCCAATCAGCCCCAGCATTTT
CDR3: CASSIGGANQPQHF

size: .
J: TRBJ1-2
V: TRBV4-1
D: .
DNA: TGCGCCAGCAGCCCCCCACTATTTTATGGCTACACCTTC
CDR3: CASSPPLFYGYTF

size: .
J: TRBJ2-5
V: TRBV27
D: .
DNA: TGTGCCAGCAGGTCACAAGAGACCCAGTACTTC
CDR3: CASRSQETQYF

size: .
J: TRBJ2-7
V: TRBV29-1
D: .
DNA: TGCAGCGTTGAAGATCCTGTGACAGGAACAGACTACGAGCAGTACTTC
CDR3: CSVEDPVTGTDYEQYF

size: .
J: TRBJ2-3
V: TRBV6-6
D: TRBD2
DNA: TGTGCCAGCAGTTACCAAGTGCTAGCCGGGGGGGTCGCAGATACGCAGTATTTT
CDR3: CASSYQVLAGGVADTQYF

size: many
J: TRBJ2-7
V: TRBV12-3/TRBV12-4
D: TRBD2
DNA: TGTGCCAGCAGTTCAGGACTAGAAAAGTACTTC
CDR3: CASSSGLEKYF

size: .
J: TRBJ2-5
V: TRBV2
D: TRBD2
DNA: TGTGCCAGCAGCGGACTAGCGGGGGCTATTGGGACCCAGTACTTC
CDR3: CASSGLAGAIGTQYF

size: .
J: TRBJ1-6
V: TRBV5-6
D: .
DNA: TGTGCCAGCAGCCCCCCCCCCGCTGCGAGGTCACCCCTCCACTTT
CDR3: CASSPPPAARSPLHF

size: .
J: TRBJ1-2
V: TRBV12-3/TRBV12-4
D: .
DNA: TGTGCCAGCAGCTGGGACTATGGCTACACCTTC
CDR3: CASSWDYGYTF

size: .
J: TRBJ1-6
V: TRBV2
D: .
DNA: TGTGCCAGCAGCGCCGGGACGCAACTTGTCCATAATTCACCCCTCCACTTT
CDR3: CASSAGTQLVHNSPLHF

size: few
J: TRBJ1-1
V: TRBV7-9
D: .
DNA: TGTGCCAGCAGCTTAGCGCTAGGTCCGGGTGAAGCTTTCTTT
CDR3: CASSLALGPGEAFF

size: .
J: TRBJ1-1
V: TRBV25-1
D: .
DNA: TGTGCCAGCAGTGAATATGGGGGACGTACTGAAGCTTTCTTT
CDR3: CASSEYGGRTEAFF

size: few
J: TRBJ1-2
V: TRBV14
D: .
DNA: TGTGCCAGCAGCCAAGTGACCACCTATGGCTACACCTTC
CDR3: CASSQVTTYGYTF

size: few
J: TRBJ2-7
V: TRBV5-1
D: .
DNA: TGCGCCAGCAGACACGACAGCTACGAGCAGTACTTC
CDR3: CASRHDSYEQYF

size: .
J: TRBJ1-1
V: TRBV7-9
D: .
DNA: TGTGCCAGCAGCTTAGAGGGGAGAGGTGAAGCTTTCTTT
CDR3: CASSLEGRGEAFF

size: few
J: TRBJ2-5
V: TRBV7-2
D: .
DNA: TGTGCCAGCAGCTTGGGCATGGGGCTGGGGGTTGAGACCCAGTACTTC
CDR3: CASSLGMGLGVETQYF

size: .
J: TRBJ2-5
V: TRBV11-2
D: TRBD1
DNA: TGTGCCAGCAGCTTGACGACAGGGCCCAAAGAGACCCAGTACTTC
CDR3: CASSLTTGPKETQYF

size: .
J: TRBJ2-7
V: TRBV28
D: TRBD1
DNA: TGTGCCAGCAGTTTCCGACAGGGTTTCAACGAGCAGTACTTC
CDR3: CASSFRQGFNEQYF

size: .
J: TRBJ2-7
V: TRBV9
D: .
DNA: TGTGCCAGCAGCGTAGGAACAGGTACCTACGAGCAGTACTTC
CDR3: CASSVGTGTYEQYF

size: .
J: TRBJ1-1
V: TRBV19
D: .
DNA: TGTGCCAGTAGCGGACAGCTGAACACTGAAGCTTTCTTT
CDR3: CASSGQLNTEAFF

size: few
J: TRBJ1-2
V: TRBV29-1
D: TRBD1
DNA: TGCAGCATAAACAGGGGGATTCTCGGCTACACCTTC
CDR3: CSINRGILGYTF

size: few
J: TRBJ2-7
V: TRBV4-1
D: .
DNA: TGCGCCAGCAGCCAAGGTGAGACAGGAATCTCCTACGAGCAGTACTTC
CDR3: CASSQGETGISYEQYF

size: many
J: TRBJ1-1
V: TRBV7-2
D: .
DNA: TGTGCCAGCAGCTTAGCCCCCACAGGGTACGCTTTCTTT
CDR3: CASSLAPTGYAFF

size: .
J: TRBJ2-3
V: TRBV7-6
D: .
DNA: TGTGCCAGCAGCTTAGAAAGCGAAACAGGTATCGGCACAGATACGCAGTATTTT
CDR3: CASSLESETGIGTDTQYF

size: few
J: TRBJ1-1
V: TRBV20-1
D: TRBD1
DNA: TGCAGTGCGCGGACAGGGGGCTACACTGAAGCTTTCTTT
CDR3: CSARTGGYTEAFF

size: .
J: TRBJ2-2
V: TRBV10-3
D: .
DNA: TGTGCCGGAGGGTCCGGGGAGCTGTTTTTT
CDR3: CAGGSGELFF

size: few
J: TRBJ1-5
V: TRBV16
D: .
DNA: TGTGCCAGCAGCCAGACCGCTGGCACCGATCAGCCCCAGCATTTT
CDR3: CASSQTAGTDQPQHF

size: many
J: TRBJ2-1
V: TRBV7-7
D: .
DNA: TGTGCCAGCAGCGAGGCACAGGCGTTCGGTGAGCAGTTCTTC
CDR3: CASSEAQAFGEQFF

size: many
J: TRBJ2-3
V: TRBV24-1
D: .
DNA: TGTGCCACCAGTGATGGGACTGCCACAGATACGCAGTATTTT
CDR3: CATSDGTATDTQYF

size: .
J: TRBJ2-1
V: TRBV12-3/TRBV12-4
D: TRBD2
DNA: TGTGCCAGCACGGGTTGGGAGCGGGGGGGTAATGAGCAGTTCTTC
CDR3: CASTGWERGGNEQFF

size: .
J: TRBJ1-1
V: TRBV7-6
D: .
DNA: TGTGCCAGCAGCTCCGGGGGGTCGCTGACTGAAGCTTTCTTT
CDR3: CASSSGGSLTEAFF

size: many
J: TRBJ2-5
V: TRBV7-2
D: TRBD2
DNA: TGTGCCAGCAGTTTTTCCCGGGGTCAGCGGGGGGGAGAGACCCAGTACTTC
CDR3: CASSFSRGQRGGETQYF

size: .
J: TRBJ2-5
V: TRBV12-3/TRBV12-4
D: .
DNA: TGTGCCAGCCGACACTTTCAAGAGACCCAGTACTTC
CDR3: CASRHFQETQYF

size: many
J: TRBJ1-1
V: TRBV28
D: .
DNA: TGTGCCAGCCTCTGGGGGACTGAAGCTTTCTTT
CDR3: CASLWGTEAFF

size: few
J: TRBJ2-7
V: TRBV28
D: .
DNA: TGTGCCAGCAGCCTGACAGTCAGATATCACGAGCAGTACTTC
CDR3: CASSLTVRYHEQYF

size: .
J: TRBJ2-1
V: TRBV28
D: .
DNA: TGTGCCAGCAGTTTGTTAAGTATTGACACCTACAATGAGCAGTTCTTC
CDR3: CASSLLSIDTYNEQFF

size: .
J: TRBJ1-1
V: TRBV5-1
D: .
DNA: TGCGCCAGCAGCTTAGTGGACACCTACACTGAAGCTTTCTTT
CDR3: CASSLVDTYTEAFF

size: .
J: TRBJ2-2
V: TRBV27
D: .
DNA: TGTGCCAGCAGTTTAATCGAAAACTGGAACACCGGGGAGCTGTTTTTT
CDR3: CASSLIENWNTGELFF

size: .
J: TRBJ1-2
V: TRBV4-2
D: TRBD1
DNA: TGTGCCAGCAGCCAAGAGGACAGGGATATTGCTGGCTACACCTTC
CDR3: CASSQEDRDIAGYTF

size: few
J: TRBJ2-2
V: TRBV7-2
D: .
DNA: TGTGCCAGCAGCTCGTTCGTCGGCGGGGAGCTGTTTTTT
CDR3: CASSSFVGGELFF

size: many
J: TRBJ1-3
V: TRBV7-8
D: .
DNA: TGTGCCAGCAGCCCCCGGGGGGGCTCTGGAAACACCATATATTTT
CDR3: CASSPRGGSGNTIYF

size: .
J: TRBJ2-5
V: TRBV23-1
D: .
DNA: TGCGCCAGCAGTCAATGCGGACGGGAGACCCAGTACTTC
CDR3: CASSQCGRETQYF

size: .
J: TRBJ2-7
V: TRBV29-1
D: .
DNA: TGCAGCGTTTTCGGGGAGGCCCAGGGACCACACGAGCAGTACTTC
CDR3: CSVFGEAQGPHEQYF

size: many
J: TRBJ1-1
V: TRBV20-1
D: .
DNA: TGCAGTGTACGGGAGGCCACTGAAGCTTTCTTT
CDR3: CSVREATEAFF

size: many
J: TRBJ2-2
V: TRBV6-6
D: .
DNA: TGTGCCAGCAGTTCTAGCCCGAACACCGGGGAGCTGTTTTTT
CDR3: CASSSSPNTGELFF

size: .
J: TRBJ2-7
V: TRBV19
D: .
DNA: TGTGCCAGTAGTTTAGGTGACACCTACTACGAGCAGTACTTC
CDR3: CASSLGDTYYEQYF

size: once
J: TRBJ2-1
V: TRBV3-1
D: TRBD2
DNA: TGTGCCAGCAGCCAAGGGGAGGGGCTCTCCTACAATGAGCAGTTCTTC
CDR3: CASSQGEGLSYNEQFF

size: .
J: TRBJ2-2
V: TRBV15
D: .
DNA: TGTGCCACCCGGGAGACGAACACCGGGGAGCTGTTTTTT
CDR3: CATRETNTGELFF

size: few
J: TRBJ1-1
V: TRBV19
D: TRBD1
DNA: TGTGCCAGTAGTATGTGGACAGGGGGCCCCATGAACACTGAAGCTTTCTTT
CDR3: CASSMWTGGPMNTEAFF

size: few
J: TRBJ2-3
V: TRBV12-3/TRBV12-4
D: .
DNA: TGTGCCAGCAGTGACTCGGGAGATACGCAGTATTTT
CDR3: CASSDSGDTQYF

size: .
J: TRBJ1-2
V: TRBV29-1
D: .
DNA: TGCAGCGTTGAAGACAGGGTAAGGAGAGGCTACACCTTC
CDR3: CSVEDRVRRGYTF

size: .
J: TRBJ2-7
V: TRBV9
D: TRBD1
DNA: TGTGCCAGCAGCGGACGGACAGGGGCGGTGTTGGGCGAGCAGTACTTC
CDR3: CASSGRTGAVLGEQYF

size: many
J: TRBJ1-2
V: TRBV12-3/TRBV12-4
D: TRBD1
DNA: TGTGCCAGCAGTTTAGACCAGGGGGCTTTGTACGGCTACACCTTC
CDR3: CASSLDQGALYGYTF